This section outlines one T cell receptor (beta chain) sequence together with its context. Each CDR3 protein gets one entry after TCRdb re-called the 5' RACE reads with MiXCR. Of tens of thousands of distinct CDR3 sequences in the sample, roughly 15% were seen once. The sample originates from a study of T cells of healthy individuals. CDR3 length equals 11 residues. Per the germline V gene, CDR1 is SQVTM and CDR2 is ANQGSEA. Trimming took 7 bases from V and 7 from J, leaving 10 bases between them. J is TRBJ2-2 and V is TRBV29-1; D might be TRBD1 (5 bases). The TCR comes from a human donor in good health. CDR3 in amino acids: CSGWGYGELFF. CDR3 DNA sequence: TGCAGCGGGTGGGGCTACGGGGAGCTGTTTTTT.